The TCR beta chain described here comes from a study of vaccination and CD4 T cells after COVID-19. Treatment described: approximately nine-day PBMC culture with coronavirus spike peptide pools or control peptides (ViraFEST assay). Peptide-pool expansion of antigen-specific T cells preceded TCR sequencing in ViraFEST. Culture of a few million PBMCs per well took place with about 10 IU/ml IL-2 and 8.5 to 10 ug/ml peptide pools. Germline V gives CDR1 SGHVS, CDR2 FNYEAQ. This CDR3 comprises 13 residues. V dropped 1 base and J dropped 3 bases, with 6 bases sitting between them. In this sample, this clonotype turned up a few times. No antigen is known for it. Sequencing of the DNA from cultured CD4+ T cells was carried out with the Oncomine TCR Beta short-read assay. TCRdb independently ran MiXCR on the PCR reads; one entry per CDR3 protein. The table lists about 23,000 distinct CDR3 sequences, around 42% of them singletons.

The chain couples TRBV7-6 to TRBJ1-1, with unresolved D. The receptor's source is a human donor who received a COVID-19 vaccine. Sequenced here: CD4+ T cells from blood, cultured in vitro, sampled before SARS-CoV-2 vaccination. CDR3 nucleotides: TGTGCCAGCAGCTTAGAACGGCACACTGAAGCTTTCTTT. Amino acids: CASSLERHTEAFF.